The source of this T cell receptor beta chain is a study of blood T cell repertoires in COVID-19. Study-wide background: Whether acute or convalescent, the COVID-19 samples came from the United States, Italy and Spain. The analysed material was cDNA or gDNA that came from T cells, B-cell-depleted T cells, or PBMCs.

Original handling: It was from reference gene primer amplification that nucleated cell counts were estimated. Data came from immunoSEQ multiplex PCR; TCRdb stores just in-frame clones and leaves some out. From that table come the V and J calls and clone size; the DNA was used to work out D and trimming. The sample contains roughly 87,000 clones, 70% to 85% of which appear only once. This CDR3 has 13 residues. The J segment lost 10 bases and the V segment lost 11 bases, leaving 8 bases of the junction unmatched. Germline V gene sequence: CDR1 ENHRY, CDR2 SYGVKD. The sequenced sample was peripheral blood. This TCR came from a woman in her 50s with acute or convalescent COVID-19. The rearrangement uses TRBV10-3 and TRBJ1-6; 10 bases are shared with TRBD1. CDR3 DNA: TGTGCCGCCTGGGACAGGGGTGGGTCACCCCTCCACTTT. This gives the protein CAAWDRGGSPLHF.